What follows are 27 T cell receptor beta chains derived from one specimen sequenced in a study of T cell responses to AZD1222 COVID-19 vaccine. The table came from immunoSEQ multiplex PCR; TCRdb's copy has only in-frame clones and leaves some out. The sample lists around 130,000 clones; 80% to 95% were seen once. The sample here was peripheral blood, taken 28 days after the second AZD1222 dose. These receptor sequences come from an adult who received the AZD1222 COVID-19 vaccine.

This clone showed up just once. V is TRBV29-1 and J is TRBJ2-1, with D perhaps TRBD1 (6 bases). Germline V lookup: CDR1 SQVTM, CDR2 ANQGSEA. The CDR3 length is 13 residues. V was shortened by 5 bases and J by 2 bases, with 10 bases between the two germline ends. In DNA form, the CDR3 reads TGCAGCGTTACACAGGGAACCTACAATGAGCAGTTCTTC. Amino acid sequence: CSVTQGTYNEQFF.

The chain is built from TRBV6-5 and TRBJ1-1; TRBD1 might be the D (6 bases). The germline V gene encodes CDR1 MNHEY and CDR2 SVGAGI. The CDR3 length is 13 residues. Trimming removed 8 bases at V and 8 bases at J, with 18 bases between. The chain's CDR3 is CASQQGMRSEAFF. The CDR3 DNA follows: TGTGCCAGCCAACAGGGCATGCGGTCGGAAGCTTTCTTT.

The genes are TRBV19 and TRBJ1-1; perhaps TRBD1 as D (5 bases). V was trimmed by 5 bases and J by 1 base, leaving 17 bases between them. CDR1 and CDR2 (germline): LNHDA, SQIVND (reference sequence). The length of the CDR3 is 16 residues. The CDR3 protein is CASSPGRGVTNTEAFF. CDR3 DNA: TGTGCCAGTAGTCCCGGTCGGGGGGTAACGAACACTGAAGCTTTCTTT.

The chain employs TRBV5-5 and TRBJ1-1; D is undetermined. V lost 4 bases to trimming and J lost 1 base, with 8 bases between them. There are 13 residues in the CDR3. Per germline, CDR1 SGHKS and CDR2 YYEKEE (reference sequence). CDR3 protein: CASSGNTNTEAFF. The CDR3 DNA reads TGTGCCAGCAGCGGGAACACGAACACTGAAGCTTTCTTT.

The chain carries TRBV10-3 and TRBJ1-2; D remains ambiguous. The CDR3 is made up of 13 amino acids. Germline V gives CDR1 ENHRY, CDR2 SYGVKD. Trimming pared 0 bases from V and 6 bases from J, leaving 8 bases between. The CDR3 loop reads CAISESERDGYTF. The CDR3, as DNA: TGTGCCATCAGTGAGTCGGAGCGGGATGGCTACACCTTC.

The chain couples TRBV7-6 to TRBJ1-5; D is perhaps TRBD1 (5 bases). V lost 1 base to trimming and J lost 7 bases, with 14 bases between them. Per the germline V gene, CDR1 is SGHVS and CDR2 is FNYEAQ. This CDR3 is 15 amino acids long. The CDR3 loop is CASSLDYGGNQPQHF. The DNA of the CDR3 is TGTGCCAGCAGCTTAGACTACGGGGGGAACCAGCCCCAGCATTTT.

The CDR3 DNA is TGTGCCAGCAGCTTAGGGGGAAACGCTGAAGCTTTCTTT. Protein: CASSLGGNAEAFF. V usage is TRBV11-2 and J usage is TRBJ1-1; no definite D call. Germline lookup yields CDR1 SGHAT and CDR2 FQNNGV. The CDR3 totals 13 residues. Trimming pared 1 base from V and 6 bases from J, leaving 9 bases between.

The V gene is TRBV6-5, the J gene TRBJ2-5; D uncertain. Between the trimmed V and J ends, which lost 0 bases and 4 bases, there was a span of 12 bases. There are 15 residues in the CDR3. Per the germline V gene, CDR1 is MNHEY and CDR2 is SVGAGI. CDR3 amino acids: CASSYSRGPTETQYF. The CDR3 bases are TGTGCCAGCAGTTACTCGAGAGGCCCGACAGAGACCCAGTACTTC.

The chain combines TRBV28 with TRBJ1-1; the D gene is possibly TRBD1 (5 bases). Germline values: CDR1 MDHEN, CDR2 SYDVKM. The CDR3 length is 13 residues. Trimming removed 6 bases at V and 0 bases at J, with 8 bases between. The DNA of the CDR3 is TGTGCCAGCAGCCAAGGGGTGAACACTGAAGCTTTCTTT. The encoded protein is CASSQGVNTEAFF.

The chain recombines TRBV4-3 with TRBJ2-1; 9 bases map to TRBD2. The CDR3 loop spans 15 amino acids. Per germline, CDR1 LGHNA and CDR2 YSLEER. The V and J ends lost 3 bases and 4 bases, in that order; junction bases with no gene match: 4. The DNA for the CDR3 is TGCGCCAGCAGCCACCGACTAGCGGCATACAATGAGCAGTTCTTC. It encodes CASSHRLAAYNEQFF.

This clone was recorded once. This chain joins TRBV4-3 and TRBJ2-1; D not certain. Germline-derived CDR1 and CDR2 are LGHNA and YSLEER. V was cut by 3 bases and J by 6 bases, with 12 bases left in between. The CDR3 covers 14 residues. CDR3 in DNA: TGCGCCAGCAGCCAGGGAATGGCGGCCAATGAGCAGTTCTTC. It codes for CASSQGMAANEQFF.

This rearrangement joins TRBV10-3 to TRBJ2-3; D gene ambiguous. The CDR3 covers 12 residues. V was cut by 2 bases and J by 5 bases, with 5 bases left in between. Germline lookup yields CDR1 ENHRY and CDR2 SYGVKD. CDR3 residues: CAISEGRDTQYF. CDR3 bases: TGTGCCATCAGTGAGGGGCGAGATACGCAGTATTTT.

CDR3: CASGLPGRESEQYF. The CDR3 DNA follows: TGTGCTAGTGGTTTGCCCGGCAGGGAGTCCGAGCAGTACTTC. The chain couples TRBV12-5 to TRBJ2-7; either TRBD1 or TRBD2 may supply D (5 bases each). Trimming pared 2 bases from V and 6 bases from J, leaving 14 bases between. This CDR3 has 14 amino acids. The germline V gene has CDR1 LGHNT and CDR2 FRNRAP.

This clone is a singleton in its sample. The CDR3, as DNA: TGTGCCAGCAGTGGATGGGACTTTCTGAGCTACATTCAGTACTTC. Its protein is CASSGWDFLSYIQYF. The chain joins TRBV6-4 to TRBJ2-4; D possibly corresponds to TRBD2 (6 bases). V was clipped by 4 bases and J by 8 bases, with 18 bases between them. In germline, CDR1 is MRHNA, CDR2 SNTAGT. The CDR3 covers 15 residues.

The chain combines TRBV11-2 with TRBJ2-1; 9 positions match TRBD2. Germline lookup yields CDR1 SGHAT and CDR2 FQNNGV. V trimming: 2 bases; J trimming: 0 bases; junction bases outside the gene matches: 2. The CDR3 spans 16 residues. The chain's CDR3 is CASSLLAGPSYNEQFF. CDR3 DNA: TGTGCCAGCAGCTTACTAGCGGGGCCCTCCTACAATGAGCAGTTCTTC.

This clone was seen only a few times. The gene calls are TRBV7-9 and TRBJ1-1; 7 positions match TRBD1. Germline loops: CDR1 SEHNR, CDR2 FQNEAQ (reference sequence). The length of the CDR3 is 17 residues. The junction had 13 bases not matched to a gene; V was cut back by 5 bases and J by 1 base. CDR3 residues: CASSAGTALVPNTEAFF. The DNA for the CDR3 is TGTGCCAGCAGCGCTGGGACAGCTCTTGTGCCGAACACTGAAGCTTTCTTT.

V is TRBV9 and J is TRBJ1-2; D is uncertain. Germline CDR1 reads SGDLS; CDR2 reads YYNGEE. The V end was cut by 3 bases, the J end by 6 bases, with 6 bases between. The CDR3 contains 11 residues. The CDR3: CASSEPHGYTF. CDR3 DNA: TGTGCCAGCAGCGAACCTCATGGCTACACCTTC.

This clone was detected once. The V gene is TRBV18, the J gene TRBJ2-7; TRBD1 or TRBD2 may be the D gene (6 bases each). Trimming pared 3 bases from V and 3 bases from J, leaving 15 bases between. The CDR3 extends over 15 amino acids. Germline lookup yields CDR1 KGHSH and CDR2 LQKENI. The CDR3 DNA reads TGTGCCAGCTCACCGAGGGGGGCCGGACGCTACGAGCAGTACTTC. It codes for CASSPRGAGRYEQYF.

This clone showed up just once. This chain connects TRBV3-1 (or the pseudogene TRBV3-2) to TRBJ2-5; D gene unclear. The germline V gene encodes CDR1 LGHDT and CDR2 YNNKEL (reference sequence). V was cut by 0 bases and J by 0 bases, with 14 bases left in between. This CDR3 has 17 residues. CDR3 coding DNA: TGTGCCAGCAGCCAAGAAGTCTATACAGACCACCAAGAGACCCAGTACTTC. Amino acids: CASSQEVYTDHQETQYF.

The rearrangement joins TRBV24-1 to TRBJ2-5, with D possibly matching TRBD1 (6 bases). Germline loops: CDR1 KGHDR, CDR2 SFDVKD. V was shortened by 4 bases and J by 5 bases, with 10 bases between the two germline ends. There are 13 residues in the CDR3. The CDR3 bases are TGTGCCACCAGTGAAACAGGGAAGGAGACCCAGTACTTC. It specifies CATSETGKETQYF.

V gene TRBV12-3 or TRBV12-4 combines with J gene TRBJ1-1; D gene ambiguous. The CDR3 sequence is 13 residues long. Trimming cost V 6 bases and J 1 base, with 9 bases left between them. The CDR3 DNA sequence: TGTGCCAGCAGGCGGGTGGCGAACACTGAAGCTTTCTTT. Translation gives CASRRVANTEAFF.

The gene calls are TRBV24-1 and TRBJ1-5; the D is unclear. The CDR3 consists of 13 residues. The V end lost 3 bases, the J end lost 5 bases, and 7 bases lay between the germline ends. CDR1 is KGHDR, CDR2 SFDVKD, per germline. The CDR3 sequence: CATSDPPHQPQHF. CDR3 in DNA: TGTGCCACCAGTGATCCCCCCCATCAGCCCCAGCATTTT.

This sequence joins TRBV27 and TRBJ2-1, with D perhaps TRBD2 (6 bases). Deletions cut 6 bases from V and 5 bases from J, with 14 bases between. This CDR3 has 14 amino acids. The germline V gene encodes CDR1 MNHEY and CDR2 SMNVEV (reference sequence). The CDR3 spells CASRISGPNNEQFF. The CDR3 coding sequence is TGTGCCAGCAGAATCAGCGGGCCGAACAATGAGCAGTTCTTC.

This clone has just one count. The rearrangement joins TRBV18 to TRBJ2-3, with D unresolved. The CDR3 contains 12 residues. Trimming removed 8 bases at V and 1 base at J, with 7 bases between. Germline values: CDR1 KGHSH, CDR2 LQKENI. CDR3 nucleotide sequence: TGTGCCAGCGCTGAGGGCACAGATACGCAGTATTTT. This translates into CASAEGTDTQYF.

This clone came up once. V gene TRBV14 combines with J gene TRBJ1-1; weak D call: TRBD1 (5 bases). CDR1 is SGHDN, CDR2 FVKESK, per germline. CDR3 size: 14 residues. V dropped 1 base and J dropped 8 bases, with 14 bases sitting between them. The CDR3 bases are TGTGCCAGCAGCCAAGGGGGCATGCCTACCGAAGCTTTCTTT. Translated, it gives CASSQGGMPTEAFF. Full variable domain (remainder filled in from reference TRBV14 and TRBJ1-1): EAGVTQFPSHSVIEKGQTVTLRCDPISGHDNLYWYRRVMGKEIKFLLHFVKESKQDESGMPNNRFLAERTGGTYSTLKVQPAELEDSGVYFCASSQGGMPTEAFFGQGTRLTVV.

The chain links TRBV4-2 to TRBJ1-5; tentative D call: TRBD1 (6 bases). Germline assignment: CDR1 LGHNA and CDR2 YNFKEQ. The CDR3 is 15 amino acids. The germline V and J ends were trimmed by 3 bases and 4 bases, with 13 bases remaining between them. CDR3 nucleotide sequence: TGTGCCAGCAGCCAGAGAGGGGGACCAAATCAGCCCCAGCATTTT. It specifies CASSQRGGPNQPQHF.

This chain joins TRBV7-9 and TRBJ1-6, with 12 bases lining up with TRBD1. This CDR3 has 16 amino acids. Germline loops: CDR1 SEHNR, CDR2 FQNEAQ (reference sequence). The trim removed 5 bases at V and 6 bases at J, leaving 5 bases unmatched. In nucleotides, the CDR3 is TGTGCCAGCAGCCAGGGACAGGGGGCCGGTAATTCACCCCTCCACTTT. Protein sequence: CASSQGQGAGNSPLHF.